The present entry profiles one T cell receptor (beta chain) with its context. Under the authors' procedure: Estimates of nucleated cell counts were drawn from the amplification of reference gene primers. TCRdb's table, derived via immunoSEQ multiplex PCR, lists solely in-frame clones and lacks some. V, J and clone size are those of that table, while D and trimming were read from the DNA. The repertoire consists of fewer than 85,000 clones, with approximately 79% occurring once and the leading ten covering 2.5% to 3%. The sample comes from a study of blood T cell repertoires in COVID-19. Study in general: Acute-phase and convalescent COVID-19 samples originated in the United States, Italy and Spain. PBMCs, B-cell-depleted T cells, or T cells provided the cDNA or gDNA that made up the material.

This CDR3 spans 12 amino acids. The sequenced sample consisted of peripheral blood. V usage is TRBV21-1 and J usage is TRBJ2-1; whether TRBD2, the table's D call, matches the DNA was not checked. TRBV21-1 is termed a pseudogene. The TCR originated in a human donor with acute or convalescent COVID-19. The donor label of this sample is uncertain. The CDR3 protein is CASSKAPGEQFF. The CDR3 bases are TGTGCCAGCAGCAAAGCGCCGGGTGAGCAGTTCTTC.